Listed below are T cell receptor beta chains from one sample, sequenced in a study of cytotoxic CD8 clonotypes in ibrutinib-treated CLL. This table comes from immunoSEQ multiplex PCR, and its TCRdb copy is limited to in-frame clones, with some not included. This table holds some 310,000 clones, roughly 80% found once. The sequencing used PBMCs, collected before ibrutinib treatment. These receptors were collected from a human donor with chronic lymphocytic leukemia. The CDR3 runs from the conserved cysteine through the conserved F or W. A D gene is named only where the DNA matches it firmly. Only some rows state a clone size, as once, few, many or a class for expanded clones.

d_gene	j_gene	v_gene	abundance	CDR3aa	CDR3nt
TRBD2	TRBJ2-1	TRBV6-5	-	CANPTSRNEQFF	TGTGCCAACCCGACTAGCCGGAATGAGCAGTTCTTC
TRBD1	TRBJ2-7	TRBV9	-	CASSPGTGSYEQYF	TGTGCCAGCAGCCCTGGGACAGGGTCCTACGAGCAGTACTTC
TRBD1	TRBJ1-1	TRBV5-1	-	CASSPGQGPEAFF	TGCGCCAGCAGCCCCGGACAGGGGCCTGAAGCTTTCTTT
-	TRBJ2-7	TRBV29-1	-	CSVALSGPYEQYF	TGCAGCGTCGCACTTAGCGGCCCCTACGAGCAGTACTTC
-	TRBJ2-7	TRBV29-1	-	CSVQGSHYEQYF	TGCAGCGTACAGGGAAGTCACTACGAGCAGTACTTC
-	TRBJ2-2	TRBV4-3	-	CASSQPGTGLAAGELFF	TGCGCCAGCAGCCAACCCGGAACAGGTTTGGCAGCCGGGGAGCTGTTTTTT
TRBD1	TRBJ2-4	TRBV18	-	CASSPATGQENIQYF	TGTGCCAGCTCACCGGCAACAGGACAGGAAAACATTCAGTACTTC
TRBD2	TRBJ2-3	TRBV9	-	CASSMSGSLTDTQYF	TGTGCCAGCAGCATGAGCGGGAGTTTGACAGATACGCAGTATTTT
-	TRBJ2-1	TRBV18	-	CASSLGELSYNEQFF	TGTGCCAGCTCATTGGGGGAGCTGTCCTACAATGAGCAGTTCTTC
-	TRBJ1-2	TRBV29-1	-	CSVPGHYGYTF	TGCAGCGTCCCGGGGCACTATGGCTACACCTTC
TRBD1	TRBJ2-1	TRBV6-4	-	CASSPDRGSYNEQFF	TGTGCCAGCAGTCCTGACAGGGGCTCCTACAATGAGCAGTTCTTC
-	TRBJ2-2	TRBV7-9	-	CASSLSEVWTGELFF	TGTGCCAGCAGCTTATCGGAGGTCTGGACCGGGGAGCTGTTTTTT
TRBD2	TRBJ2-7	TRBV4-1	-	CASSQGLAGGYEQYF	TGCGCCAGCAGCCAGGGACTAGCGGGAGGCTACGAGCAGTACTTC
TRBD2	TRBJ2-1	TRBV9	-	CASSVSGTSGILEQFF	TGTGCCAGCAGCGTATCCGGGACTAGCGGGATTCTTGAGCAGTTCTTC
-	TRBJ1-2	TRBV6-5	-	CASRLRWTRIQGYTF	TGTGCCAGTAGACTAAGGTGGACCCGAATACAGGGCTACACCTTC
-	TRBJ2-7	TRBV9	-	CASSVGGFSYEQYF	TGTGCCAGCAGCGTAGGAGGCTTTTCCTACGAGCAGTACTTC
-	TRBJ2-3	TRBV7-6	-	CASGADPQGASTDTQYF	TGTGCCAGCGGAGCGGACCCGCAAGGGGCTAGCACAGATACGCAGTATTTT
TRBD2	TRBJ2-2	TRBV5-1	-	CASSLGGLANTGELFF	TGCGCCAGCAGCTTGGGGGGACTAGCGAACACCGGGGAGCTGTTTTTT
-	TRBJ2-7	TRBV5-1	-	CASLPAPDTLYEQYF	TGCGCCAGCCTCCCTGCCCCAGATACTCTCTACGAGCAGTACTTC
TRBD1	TRBJ1-4	TRBV4-1	-	CASSQEGNQGANEKLFF	TGCGCCAGCAGCCAAGAAGGCAACCAGGGGGCTAATGAAAAACTGTTTTTT
-	TRBJ2-2	TRBV19	-	CASSSGMQNTGELFF	TGTGCCAGTAGTAGCGGCATGCAGAACACCGGGGAGCTGTTTTTT
-	TRBJ1-4	TRBV7-9	-	CATSGVQNEKLFF	TGTGCCACCAGTGGGGTCCAAAATGAAAAACTGTTTTTT
TRBD1	TRBJ2-7	TRBV7-6	-	CASSLSGTGAYEQYF	TGTGCCAGCAGCTTGTCCGGGACAGGGGCCTACGAGCAGTACTTC
-	TRBJ1-5	TRBV6-6	-	CASSRKSNQPQHF	TGTGCCAGCAGCCGTAAAAGCAATCAGCCCCAGCATTTT
TRBD2	TRBJ2-6	TRBV11-2	-	CASSLGLAGAGGANVLTF	TGTGCCAGCAGCTTAGGACTAGCGGGAGCAGGGGGGGCCAACGTCCTGACTTTC
TRBD1	TRBJ1-4	TRBV2	-	CASQSQGRATNEKLFF	TGTGCCAGCCAATCACAGGGGCGAGCAACTAATGAAAAACTGTTTTTT
-	TRBJ1-2	TRBV5-1	-	CASSLDIMSYGYTF	TGCGCCAGCAGCTTGGACATTATGTCCTATGGCTACACCTTC
TRBD1	TRBJ2-6	TRBV18	few	CASSPTGDGANVLTF	TGTGCCAGCTCACCAACAGGGGACGGGGCCAACGTCCTGACTTTC
-	TRBJ2-7	TRBV18	-	CASSGQSSYEQYF	TGTGCCAGCTCCGGGCAGAGCTCCTACGAGCAGTACTTC
TRBD2	TRBJ2-3	TRBV4-3	-	CASSQSRLAGVNTQYF	TGCGCCAGCAGCCAATCACGGCTAGCGGGAGTAAATACGCAGTATTTT
TRBD1	TRBJ2-6	TRBV4-3	-	CASSQDRGTGTPGANVLTF	TGCGCCAGCAGCCAAGATAGGGGGACAGGGACACCTGGGGCCAACGTCCTGACTTTC
TRBD1	TRBJ1-3	TRBV18	-	CASHPTLILRQGAGNTIYF	TGTGCCAGTCACCCAACGCTCATCCTTCGACAGGGCGCTGGAAACACCATATATTTT
-	TRBJ2-7	TRBV29-1	-	CSVQLPFYEQYF	TGCAGCGTGCAACTTCCATTCTACGAGCAGTACTTC
TRBD1	TRBJ1-4	TRBV10-1	once	CASRPGQLNEKLFF	TGCGCCAGCAGACCGGGACAGTTAAATGAAAAACTGTTTTTT
-	TRBJ2-7	TRBV5-6	-	CASSPQDFYEQYF	TGTGCCAGCAGCCCGCAGGACTTCTACGAGCAGTACTTC
TRBD1	TRBJ2-7	TRBV5-1	-	CASSPRTGGFYEQYF	TGCGCCAGCAGCCCTAGGACAGGGGGGTTTTACGAGCAGTACTTC
-	TRBJ2-7	TRBV4-3	-	CASSQDWRGSSYEQYF	TGCGCCAGCAGCCAAGATTGGAGGGGGAGCTCCTACGAGCAGTACTTC
-	TRBJ1-1	TRBV7-9	-	CASSLRVGRNTEAFF	TGTGCCAGCAGCCTACGAGTAGGGAGAAACACTGAAGCTTTCTTT
-	TRBJ2-1	TRBV28	-	CASSLPHGEQFF	TGTGCCAGCAGTTTACCCCACGGTGAGCAGTTCTTC
TRBD1	TRBJ1-1	TRBV10-3	-	CATSGGSWSVTEAFF	TGTGCCACGTCAGGGGGCAGTTGGTCTGTCACTGAAGCTTTCTTT
-	TRBJ2-7	TRBV7-2	-	CASSLGTSITYEQYF	TGTGCCAGCAGCTTAGGGACCTCTATTACCTACGAGCAGTACTTC
-	TRBJ2-1	TRBV9	few	CASSVAPGRTEQFF	TGTGCCAGCAGCGTAGCCCCAGGTCGGACGGAGCAGTTCTTC
-	TRBJ1-4	TRBV19	-	CASTRIATNEKLFF	TGTGCCAGTACCCGAATCGCAACTAATGAAAAACTGTTTTTT
-	TRBJ2-5	TRBV9	-	CASSPFWGVSQETQYF	TGTGCCAGCAGCCCCTTTTGGGGGGTGTCCCAAGAGACCCAGTACTTC
TRBD2	TRBJ2-7	TRBV11-2	-	CASSIRLAGYGYEQYF	TGTGCCAGCAGCATAAGACTAGCGGGATATGGCTACGAGCAGTACTTC
TRBD2	TRBJ2-7	TRBV4-3	-	CASSQVATGTSLPEQYF	TGCGCCAGCAGCCAAGTTGCTACCGGGACTAGCCTGCCGGAGCAGTACTTC
-	TRBJ2-7	TRBV6-6	-	CASSYPAGSSYEQYF	TGTGCCAGCAGTTACCCTGCAGGCAGCTCCTACGAGCAGTACTTC
-	TRBJ1-3	TRBV19	-	CASSIMAGWTSGNTIYF	TGTGCCAGTAGTATAATGGCTGGGTGGACCTCTGGAAACACCATATATTTT
-	TRBJ1-5	TRBV4-3	-	CASSQSDRYQPQHF	TGCGCCAGCAGCCAAAGTGACAGATATCAGCCCCAGCATTTT
TRBD1	TRBJ1-2	TRBV2	once	CASRDRDYGYTF	TGTGCCAGCCGGGACAGGGACTATGGCTACACCTTC
-	TRBJ1-1	TRBV18	-	CASSPDGAMNTEAFF	TGTGCCAGCTCACCCGATGGAGCGATGAACACTGAAGCTTTCTTT
TRBD2	TRBJ2-1	TRBV7-8	-	CASSPLGTSGRGSYNEQFF	TGTGCCAGCAGCCCGTTGGGGACTAGCGGGAGGGGATCCTACAATGAGCAGTTCTTC